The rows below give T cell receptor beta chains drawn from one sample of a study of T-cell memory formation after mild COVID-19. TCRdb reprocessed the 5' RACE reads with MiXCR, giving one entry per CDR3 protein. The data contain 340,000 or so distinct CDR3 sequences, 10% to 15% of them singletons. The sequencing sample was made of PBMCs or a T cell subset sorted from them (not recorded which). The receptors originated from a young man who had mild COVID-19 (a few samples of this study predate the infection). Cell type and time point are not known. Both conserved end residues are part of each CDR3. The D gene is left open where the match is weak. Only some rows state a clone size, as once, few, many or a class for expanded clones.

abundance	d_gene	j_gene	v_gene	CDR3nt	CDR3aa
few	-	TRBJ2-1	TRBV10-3	TGTGCCATCAGTGAGGGGAGAGGTGAGCAGTTCTTC	CAISEGRGEQFF
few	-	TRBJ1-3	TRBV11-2	TGTGCCAGCAGCTTATATGAGGGCTCCACCATATATTTT	CASSLYEGSTIYF
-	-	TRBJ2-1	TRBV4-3	TGCGCCAGCAGCCAAGAGTCGGTAGGTGTCAGCTCCTACAATGAGCAGTTCTTC	CASSQESVGVSSYNEQFF
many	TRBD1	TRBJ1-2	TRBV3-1	TGTGCCAGCAGTCCGGGGACAGGGAGCTATGGCTACACCTTC	CASSPGTGSYGYTF
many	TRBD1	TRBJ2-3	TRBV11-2	TGTGCCAGCAGCTTCCCAGGTTTGAGGGGGCCAGACACAGATACGCAGTATTTT	CASSFPGLRGPDTDTQYF
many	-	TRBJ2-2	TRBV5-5	TGTGCCAGCAGCTTTCTGGGGGGGCCGAGAACCGGGGAGCTGTTTTTT	CASSFLGGPRTGELFF
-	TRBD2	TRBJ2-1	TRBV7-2	TGTGCCAGCAGCTTAGGGAGACTAGCGGGGGACAATGAGCAGTTCTTC	CASSLGRLAGDNEQFF
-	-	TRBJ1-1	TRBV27	TGTGCCAGCAGTCCCTATGTGGACACTGAAGCTTTCTTT	CASSPYVDTEAFF
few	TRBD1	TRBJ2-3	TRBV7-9	TGTGCCAGCAGCCCCTGGACAGGGTTCACAGATACGCAGTATTTT	CASSPWTGFTDTQYF
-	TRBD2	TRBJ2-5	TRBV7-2	TGTGCCAGCAGCTTACGAGCGGGGGTGGGCCGGGAGACCCAGTACTTC	CASSLRAGVGRETQYF
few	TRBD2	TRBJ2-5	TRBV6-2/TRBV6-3	TGTGCCAGCAGTTACGACGTGACTAGCGGGAAAGAGACCCAGTACTTC	CASSYDVTSGKETQYF
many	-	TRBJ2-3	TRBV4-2	TGTGCCAGCAGCCAAGGGGTCACAGATACGCAGTATTTT	CASSQGVTDTQYF
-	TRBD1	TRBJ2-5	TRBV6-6	TGTGCCAGCAGTTACGGCAGGGGGAACCAAGAGACCCAGTACTTC	CASSYGRGNQETQYF
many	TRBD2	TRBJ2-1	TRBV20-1	TGCAGTGCTAGTGTAGCGGGGGGCTACTACAATGAGCAGTTCTTC	CSASVAGGYYNEQFF
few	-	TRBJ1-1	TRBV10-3	TGTGCCATCAGTCCCACAGGGCTGAACACTGAAGCTTTCTTT	CAISPTGLNTEAFF
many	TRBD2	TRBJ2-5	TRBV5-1	TGCGCCAGCACGCGGGGGGGGGCCGACACCAGGGAGACCCAGTACTTC	CASTRGGADTRETQYF
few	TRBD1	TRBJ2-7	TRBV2	TGTGCCAGCACACAGGGGGGCCGCCCCTCCTCCTACGAGCAGTACTTC	CASTQGGRPSSYEQYF
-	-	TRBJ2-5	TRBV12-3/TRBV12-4	TGTGCCAGCAGTTTCGCCGAAGGCACAGGACACCAGGAGCAAGAGACCCAGTACTTC	CASSFAEGTGHQEQETQYF
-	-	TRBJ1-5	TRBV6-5	TGTGCCAGCAGTAGTCGACAGGTAGTTGATGGGGTAATTGGTTGGACCCAGCATTTT	CASSSRQVVDGVIGWTQHF
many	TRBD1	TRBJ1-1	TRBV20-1	TGCAGTGCTCAGCTGCAGGGGGCGAAGGCCACTGAAGCTTTCTTT	CSAQLQGAKATEAFF
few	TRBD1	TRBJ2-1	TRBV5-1	TGCGCCAGCAGTTTGAGAGGGGGCTTGGTGTTAAATGAGCAGTTCTTC	CASSLRGGLVLNEQFF
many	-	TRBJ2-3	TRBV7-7	TGTGCTAGCAGCCGGGACACCACAGATACGCAGTATTTT	CASSRDTTDTQYF
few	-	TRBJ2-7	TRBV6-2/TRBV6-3	TGTGCCAGCAGTTCCCCAAACACAGGATCTCGGGAGCAGTACTTC	CASSSPNTGSREQYF
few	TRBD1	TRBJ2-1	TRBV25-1	TGTGCCAGCAGAAGACAGGGCCCCAATGAGCAGTTCTTC	CASRRQGPNEQFF
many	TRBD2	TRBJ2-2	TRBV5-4	TGTGCCAGCTGGAGCGGGGGGGCCGGGGAGCTGTTTTTT	CASWSGGAGELFF
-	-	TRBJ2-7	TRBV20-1	TGCAGTGTTGACGTCCCCCTCCTGCAGCAGTACTTC	CSVDVPLLQQYF
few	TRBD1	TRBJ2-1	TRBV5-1	TGCGCCAGCAGCTTGTCCGGGACAGACTACAATGAGCAGTTCTTC	CASSLSGTDYNEQFF
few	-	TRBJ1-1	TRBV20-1	TGCAGTGCTAGGAGGGGATCGGATACTGAAGCTTTCTTT	CSARRGSDTEAFF
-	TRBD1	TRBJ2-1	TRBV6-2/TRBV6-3	TGTGCCAGCAGCCCCGGGACAGGGCCCTACAATGAGCAGTTCTTC	CASSPGTGPYNEQFF
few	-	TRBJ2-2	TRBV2	TGTGCCAGCAGAAAGGATCCCACCGGGGAGCTGTTTTTT	CASRKDPTGELFF
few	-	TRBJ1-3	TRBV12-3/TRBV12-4	TGTGCCAGCACCCTAACGCCGGGGGGCACCATATATTTT	CASTLTPGGTIYF
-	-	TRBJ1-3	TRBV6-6	TGTGCCAGCAGTTACGTCAGATTTAACTCTGGAAACACCATATATTTT	CASSYVRFNSGNTIYF
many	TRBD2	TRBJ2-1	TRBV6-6	TGTGCCACCGGGCCGAGGGGAGGGTACAATGAGCAGTTCTTC	CATGPRGGYNEQFF
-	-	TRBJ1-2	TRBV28	TGTGCCAGCAGAAAAGCAGGGTCTGAGATTAACTATGGCTACACCTTC	CASRKAGSEINYGYTF
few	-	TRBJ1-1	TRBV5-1	TGCGCCAGCAGCTTGGCGCCCCCCGGGACCGTGAAGTCTGAAGCTTTCTTT	CASSLAPPGTVKSEAFF
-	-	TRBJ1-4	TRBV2	TGTGCCAGCAGTGGCGGGACACTCAATGAAAAACTGTTTTTT	CASSGGTLNEKLFF
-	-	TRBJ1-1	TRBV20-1	TGCAGTGCTAGAAGGGACATAGAAGCTTTCTTT	CSARRDIEAFF
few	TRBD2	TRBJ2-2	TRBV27	TGTGCCAGCAAGGGGACTAGCGGGGTTAGCGGGGAGCTGTTTTTT	CASKGTSGVSGELFF
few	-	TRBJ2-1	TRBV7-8	TGTGCCAGCAGCTTACGCGGGACCACCTACAATGAGCAGTTCTTC	CASSLRGTTYNEQFF
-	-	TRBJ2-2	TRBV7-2	TGTGCCAGCAGCTTACCTTCCCTAGCTCCGACCGGGGAGCTGTTTTTT	CASSLPSLAPTGELFF
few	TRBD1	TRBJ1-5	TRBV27	TGTGCCAGCAGTCTGACAGGGCATAATCAGCCCCAGCATTTT	CASSLTGHNQPQHF
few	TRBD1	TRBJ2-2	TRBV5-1	TGCGCCAGCAGTATACAGGGGAGACAGTACACCGGGGAGCTGTTTTTT	CASSIQGRQYTGELFF
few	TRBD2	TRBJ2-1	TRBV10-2	TGCGCCAGCAGTGAGTCGAACCTAGCGGACAATGAGCAGTTCTTC	CASSESNLADNEQFF
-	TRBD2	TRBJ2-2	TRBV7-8	TGTGCCAGCAGTTTATTGGCGGGGGGGACCACCGGGGAGCTGTTTTTT	CASSLLAGGTTGELFF
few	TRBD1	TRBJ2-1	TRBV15	TGTGCCACCACCCCGGGACAGGGTGTGGATGAGCAGTTCTTC	CATTPGQGVDEQFF
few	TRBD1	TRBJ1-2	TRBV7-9	TGTGCCAGCAGCCCTCGGGGGGCAGGGGGCGTTGGCTACACCTTC	CASSPRGAGGVGYTF
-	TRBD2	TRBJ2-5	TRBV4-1	TGCGCCAGCAGCCAGAAGCGGGGGGAAGAGACCCAGTACTTC	CASSQKRGEETQYF